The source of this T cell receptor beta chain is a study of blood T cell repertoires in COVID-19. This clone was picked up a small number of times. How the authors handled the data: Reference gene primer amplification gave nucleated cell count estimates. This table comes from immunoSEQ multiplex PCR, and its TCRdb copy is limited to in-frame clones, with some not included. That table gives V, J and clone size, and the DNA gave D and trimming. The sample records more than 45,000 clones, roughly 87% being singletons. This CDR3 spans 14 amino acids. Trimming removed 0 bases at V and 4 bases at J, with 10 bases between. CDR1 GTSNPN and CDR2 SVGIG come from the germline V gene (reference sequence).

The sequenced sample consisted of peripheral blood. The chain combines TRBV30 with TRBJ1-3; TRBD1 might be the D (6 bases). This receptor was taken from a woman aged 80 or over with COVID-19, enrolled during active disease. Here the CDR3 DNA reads TGTGCCTGGAGTGTAGGGCAGGGGGGAAACACCATATATTTT. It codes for CAWSVGQGGNTIYF.